What follows are 27 T cell receptor beta chains derived from one specimen sequenced in a study of blood T cell repertoires in COVID-19. TCRdb keeps only in-frame clones here, not all; method: immunoSEQ multiplex PCR. The repertoire holds 90,000 to 120,000 clones, with 88% as singletons. The sequenced sample was peripheral blood. Receptors were obtained from a woman in her sixties or seventies with acute or convalescent COVID-19.

This sequence joins TRBV30 and TRBJ2-1; 14 bases match TRBD2. V lost 0 bases, J lost 7 bases, and 11 bases stayed unmatched. The CDR3 has 18 amino acids. Germline V gene lookup returns CDR1 GTSNPN and CDR2 SVGIG (reference sequence). The CDR3 reads CAWSVRLAGGALGNEQFF. The CDR3 DNA follows: TGTGCCTGGAGTGTAAGACTAGCGGGAGGGGCTCTGGGGAATGAGCAGTTCTTC.

The V call is TRBV1, the J call TRBJ2-7; the table's D call TRBD1 went unverified against the DNA. TRBV1 is flagged as a pseudogene. The CDR3 totals 17 residues. CDR3 nucleotide sequence: TGCACCAGCAGCCAAGGCTTGCCGGGACAGGGTACACACGAGCAGTACGTC. It specifies CTSSQGLPGQGTHEQYV.

V gene TRBV11-2 combines with J gene TRBJ1-5; D ambiguous. V was trimmed by 1 base and J by 2 bases, leaving 12 bases between them. The CDR3 is made up of 16 amino acids. Germline loops: CDR1 SGHAT, CDR2 FQNNGV. CDR3 DNA sequence: TGTGCCAGCAGCTTAGGTAGAGGGCTAGGCAATCAGCCCCAGCATTTT. It translates to CASSLGRGLGNQPQHF.

J is TRBJ2-3 and V is TRBV28; TRBD2 aligns across 8 bases. CDR3 size: 15 residues. Germline V CDR1 and CDR2: MDHEN, SYDVKM. Trimming at V came to 7 bases and at J to 2 bases, leaving 8 bases not matched to a gene. CDR3 in DNA: TGTGCCAGCATTCCTAGCGGGCGGTTCACAGATACGCAGTATTTT. Encoded protein: CASIPSGRFTDTQYF. The entire variable domain, with the rest obtained from reference TRBV28 and TRBJ2-3, is as follows: DVKVTQSSRYLVKRTGEKVFLECVQDMDHENMFWYRQDPGLGLRLIYFSYDVKMKEKGDIPEGYSVSREKKERFSLILESASTNQTSMYLCASIPSGRFTDTQYFGPGTRLTVL.

The genes are TRBV2 and TRBJ1-1; 7 bases fit TRBD1. CDR1 is SNHLY and CDR2 is FYNNEI in the germline V gene. The V segment lost 4 bases and the J segment 2 bases; nucleotides outside the gene matches: 4. The CDR3 is 14 amino acids. The CDR3 coding sequence is TGTGCCAGCAGTGGTAACAGGGGTAACACTGAAGCTTTCTTT. Protein sequence: CASSGNRGNTEAFF.

The rearrangement uses TRBV9 and TRBJ2-7; maybe TRBD2 (6 bases). The V gene lost 0 bases and the J gene lost 0 bases, with 7 bases spanning the gap. There are 14 residues in the CDR3. Germline loops: CDR1 SGDLS, CDR2 YYNGEE. CDR3 sequence (DNA): TGTGCCAGCAGCGTAGGGACTAACTCCTACGAGCAGTACTTC. This translates into CASSVGTNSYEQYF.

There are a few counts of this clone. V usage is TRBV7-8 and J usage is TRBJ2-1, with TRBD2 identical over 14 bases. Germline loops: CDR1 SGHVS, CDR2 FQNEAQ. The CDR3 runs to 16 residues. After removal of 5 bases from V and 5 bases from J, the junction contained 5 bases not matched to a gene. CDR3 region: CASSRGTSGSNNEQFF. The CDR3 nucleotides read TGTGCCAGCAGCCGAGGGACTAGCGGGAGTAACAATGAGCAGTTCTTC.

The chain links TRBV9 to TRBJ2-2, with 7 bases fitting TRBD2. In germline, CDR1 is SGDLS, CDR2 YYNGEE. There are 15 residues in the CDR3. The V gene end was trimmed by 0 bases and the J gene end by 5 bases; junction bases not matched to a gene: 4. Written as DNA, the CDR3 is TGTGCCAGCAGCGTAGGGGCGGGAGTAACCGGGGAGCTGTTTTTT. Translating gives CASSVGAGVTGELFF.

The chain has TRBV24-1 and TRBJ1-5; D might be TRBD1 (5 bases). V lost 1 base to trimming and J lost 7 bases, with 10 bases between them. The V gene's germline CDR1 is KGHDR and CDR2 SFDVKD. This CDR3 has 14 residues. CDR3 coding DNA: TGTGCCACCAGTGATTTCAGGGATCAACAGCCCCAGCATTTT. It translates to CATSDFRDQQPQHF.

V usage is TRBV7-3 and J usage is TRBJ1-1, with 7 bases matching TRBD1. Germline CDR1 and CDR2: SGHTA and FQGTGA. This CDR3 comprises 14 residues. With 0 bases clipped from V and 7 bases from J, the junction kept 5 bases outside the gene matches. CDR3 bases: TGTGCCAGCAGCTTAACCGGGACAGCGGATGAAGCTTTCTTT. This encodes CASSLTGTADEAFF.

The rearrangement joins TRBV5-5 to TRBJ2-3; 9 positions agree with TRBD1. With V trimmed by 4 bases and J by 5 bases, 8 bases remained unmatched. The CDR3 covers 15 residues. In germline, CDR1 is SGHKS, CDR2 YYEKEE (reference sequence). CDR3 residues: CASSGTGFTVDTQYF. For the CDR3, the DNA is TGTGCCAGCAGCGGGACAGGGTTCACCGTAGATACGCAGTATTTT.

The chain joins TRBV7-9 to TRBJ1-1, with a possible D match to TRBD1 (6 bases). V lost 1 base to trimming and J lost 5 bases, with 17 bases between them. CDR3 length: 16 amino acids. CDR1 is SEHNR, CDR2 FQNEAQ, per germline (reference sequence). Here the CDR3 reads CASSLGGRGSGTEAFF. The DNA of the CDR3 is TGTGCCAGCAGCTTAGGAGGGAGGGGGAGCGGGACTGAAGCTTTCTTT.

V gene TRBV19 combines with J gene TRBJ1-1; perhaps TRBD1 as D (6 bases). Germline CDR1 and CDR2: LNHDA and SQIVND (reference sequence). V was cut by 7 bases and J by 5 bases, with 17 bases left in between. The CDR3 covers 14 residues. Written as DNA, the CDR3 is TGTGCCAGTACCACTCAGGAGGGGGGGACTGAAGCTTTCTTT. Amino acids: CASTTQEGGTEAFF.

Regarding this clone: A junction end diverges from the germline sequence, so it may reflect a read error. This chain's CDR3 is CASSSPGLSSEQYF. CDR3 coding DNA: TGTGCCAGCAGTTCCCCAGGACTATCCTCCGAGCAGTACTTC. The chain couples TRBV28 to TRBJ2-7, with D tentatively TRBD2 (6 bases). Per the germline V gene, CDR1 is MDHEN and CDR2 is SYDVKM. This CDR3 is built from 14 residues. Combining the CDR3 with reference TRBV28 and TRBJ2-7 gives the whole variable domain DVKVTQSSRYLVKRTGEKVFLECVQDMDHENMFWYRQDPGLGLRLIYFSYDVKMKEKGDIPEGYSVSREKKERFSLILESASTNQTSMYLCASSSPGLSSEQYFGPGTRLTVT.

This chain joins TRBV5-1 and TRBJ2-1; D unclear. Germline CDR1 is SGHRS and CDR2 is YFSETQ. This CDR3 is built from 12 residues. Trimming stripped 1 base from V and 7 bases from J, with 6 bases between. CDR3 in amino acids: CASSLTENEQFF. CDR3 nucleotide sequence: TGCGCCAGCAGCTTGACTGAAAATGAGCAGTTCTTC.

The V call is TRBV7-3, the J call TRBJ2-1; 7 nucleotides align to TRBD2. After removal of 2 bases from V and 4 bases from J, the junction contained 8 bases not matched to a gene. Germline CDR1 SGHTA, CDR2 FQGTGA. The CDR3 extends over 16 amino acids. In DNA form, the CDR3 reads TGTGCCAGCAGCTTAGGAACCGGGGGGACTTACAATGAGCAGTTCTTC. It translates to CASSLGTGGTYNEQFF.

This clone was seen more than once but under ten times. The V call is TRBV28, the J call TRBJ2-1; D is uncertain. In germline, CDR1 is MDHEN, CDR2 SYDVKM. The V end was cut by 6 bases, the J end by 4 bases, with 4 bases between. The CDR3 is made up of 11 amino acids. Here the CDR3 reads CASRQYNEQFF. CDR3 DNA sequence: TGTGCCAGCAGACAGTACAATGAGCAGTTCTTC.

The J gene is TRBJ2-7, the V gene TRBV27; 8 bases fit TRBD1. Germline V gene lookup returns CDR1 MNHEY and CDR2 SMNVEV (reference sequence). The CDR3 runs to 15 residues. V trimming: 6 bases; J trimming: 3 bases; junction bases outside the gene matches: 10. CDR3 residues: CASSHPGGALYEQYF. The CDR3 region has the DNA TGTGCCAGCAGCCATCCAGGGGGCGCACTCTACGAGCAGTACTTC.

The chain employs TRBV2 and TRBJ2-1, with TRBD2 matching over 11 bases. Unmatched junction bases numbered 15, after V lost 6 bases and J lost 8 bases. Germline CDR1 reads SNHLY; CDR2 reads FYNNEI. The CDR3 runs to 17 residues. In DNA form, the CDR3 reads TGTGCCAGCAGGGATTTCCGACTAGCGGGATTTAACGATGAGCAGTTCTTC. The encoded protein is CASRDFRLAGFNDEQFF.

This chain links TRBV19 with TRBJ2-1; 7 bases line up with TRBD2. Looked up from germline, CDR1 is LNHDA and CDR2 is SQIVND (reference sequence). This CDR3 is built from 20 residues. The trim removed 3 bases at V and 1 base at J, leaving 18 bases unmatched. The CDR3 DNA follows: TGTGCCAGTAGTATTGGATATGGGGAGGGCCGCTTTAGGTCCTACAATGAGCAGTTCTTC. Translated: CASSIGYGEGRFRSYNEQFF.

This clone appeared once. This chain connects TRBV19 to TRBJ1-5, with D perhaps matching TRBD1 (5 bases). CDR3 length equals 13 residues. Per the germline V gene, CDR1 is LNHDA and CDR2 is SQIVND (reference sequence). V was clipped by 6 bases and J by 7 bases, with 13 bases between them. CDR3 coding DNA: TGTGCCAGTAGGTTTCAGGGAGGACAGCCCCAGCATTTT. It encodes CASRFQGGQPQHF.

The chain combines TRBV5-4 with TRBJ1-6; D may be TRBD1 (5 bases). The CDR3 is made up of 15 amino acids. Germline CDR1 and CDR2: SGHNT and YYREEE (reference sequence). Trimming shortened V by 4 bases and J by 7 bases, and 15 bases separated the two germline ends. The CDR3 reads CASSPGQGGNSPLHF. CDR3 bases: TGTGCCAGCAGCCCGGGGCAGGGAGGGAATTCACCCCTCCACTTT. Drawing the rest from reference TRBV5-4 and TRBJ1-6, the complete variable domain is ETGVTQSPTHLIKTRGQQVTLRCSSQSGHNTVSWYQQALGQGPQFIFQYYREEENGRGNFPPRFSGLQFPNYSSELNVNALELDDSALYLCASSPGQGGNSPLHFGNGTRLTVT.

J is TRBJ2-1 and V is TRBV24-1; TRBD2 matches 15 bases. Germline CDR1 reads KGHDR; CDR2 reads SFDVKD. After removal of 4 bases from V and 8 bases from J, the junction contained 17 bases not matched to a gene. The CDR3 sequence is 20 residues long. The CDR3 spells CATSDAPGLAGGPHTDEQFF. The CDR3 nucleotides read TGTGCCACCAGTGACGCCCCGGGACTAGCGGGAGGCCCGCATACGGATGAGCAGTTCTTC.

A note on this clone: The sample holds other DNA sequences that translate to the same CDR3. The chain carries TRBV18 and TRBJ2-1; 8 positions agree with TRBD2. Germline-derived CDR1 and CDR2 are KGHSH and LQKENI. V was clipped by 3 bases and J by 4 bases; unmatched bases: 5. CDR3 length equals 15 residues. CDR3 region: CASSPTSGPYNEQFF. In nucleotides, the CDR3 is TGTGCCAGCTCACCTACTAGCGGTCCATACAATGAGCAGTTCTTC.

The chain couples TRBV16 to TRBJ1-1; 9 nucleotides align to TRBD1. The trim removed 3 bases at V and 7 bases at J, leaving 6 bases unmatched. CDR1 is KGHSY and CDR2 is FQNENV in the germline V gene. The CDR3 extends over 14 amino acids. The CDR3 region has the DNA TGTGCCAGCAGCCACGGACAGGGGTTCGGTGAAGCTTTCTTT. Translating gives CASSHGQGFGEAFF.

This chain links TRBV5-1 with TRBJ1-4, with D hard to call. The CDR3 has 13 residues. Between the trimmed V and J ends, which lost 0 bases and 8 bases, there was a span of 8 bases. Germline assignment: CDR1 SGHRS and CDR2 YFSETQ. CDR3 loop: CASSLGAGEKLFF. The CDR3 DNA sequence: TGCGCCAGCAGCTTGGGGGCAGGAGAAAAACTGTTTTTT. The full variable domain, completed using reference TRBV5-1 and TRBJ1-4, is KAGVTQTPRYLIKTRGQQVTLSCSPISGHRSVSWYQQTPGQGLQFLFEYFSETQRNKGNFPGRFSGRQFSNSRSEMNVSTLELGDSALYLCASSLGAGEKLFFGSGTQLSVL.

This chain joins TRBV6-5 and TRBJ2-1, with TRBD2 as a possible D gene (6 bases). CDR3 size: 15 residues. Trimming pared 5 bases from V and 6 bases from J, leaving 17 bases between. From germline, CDR1 is MNHEY and CDR2 SVGAGI. The CDR3 sequence is CASSPPRGSSNEQFF. The CDR3 nucleotides are TGTGCCAGCAGTCCACCTCGGGGGAGTAGCAATGAGCAGTTCTTC.